This TCR beta chain is drawn from a study of cytomegalovirus exposure and HLA in healthy donors. Study-level information: HLA-typed donors were the source of approximately 85 million unique TCRs held in an early data release.

Comments on this clone: The antigen is undetermined.

Points from the study as a whole: Because they were indistinguishable, some V segments, including TRBV6-2 and TRBV6-3, were excluded. Across all donors, roughly uniform sequencing depth was an assumption of the presence/absence analyses. Most subjects' HLA-A and HLA-B alleles were reportedly predicted from TCR beta sequences.

Primers: 60 Vbeta forward and 13 Jbeta reverse. Profiled with immunoSEQ multiplex PCR; TCRdb holds only in-frame clones, not every one. The specimen's table records about 31,000 clones. CDR3 length equals 13 residues. From germline, CDR1 is KGHSH and CDR2 LQKENI. V was pared by 4 bases and J by 1 base, with 7 bases between. The chain has TRBV18 and TRBJ1-1; D is possibly TRBD1 (5 bases). This TCR came from a female donor in good health and CMV-seronegative. The sequencing input was PBMCs. CDR3 amino acids: CASSRGENTEAFF. DNA for the CDR3: TGTGCCAGCTCACGGGGCGAGAACACTGAAGCTTTCTTT.